Listed here are 21 T cell receptor beta chains from one sample, sequenced in a study of T cell responses to AZD1222 COVID-19 vaccine. Clones were sequenced by immunoSEQ multiplex PCR, and TCRdb holds only the in-frame ones, with some missing. The sample carries about 200,000 clones, 92% recorded once. The starting material was peripheral blood, obtained on day 0 of AZD1222 vaccination. Receptor source: an adult in good health.

This clone was observed once. The chain is built from TRBV28 and TRBJ2-7; D gene unclear. Trimming took 8 bases from V and 2 from J, leaving 13 bases between them. The CDR3 contains 13 residues. Germline V gene lookup returns CDR1 MDHEN and CDR2 SYDVKM. CDR3 residues: CASSQRLPYEQYF. In nucleotides, the CDR3 is TGTGCCAGCTCCCAACGTCTCCCCTACGAGCAGTACTTC.

This clone occurred once. This chain uses TRBV6-5 with TRBJ1-2; 7 nucleotides line up with TRBD1. The germline gives CDR1 MNHEY, CDR2 SVGAGI. The trim removed 5 bases at V and 4 bases at J, leaving 7 bases unmatched. The CDR3 runs 14 residues. The CDR3 spells CASSPSTGTYGYTF. CDR3 nucleotide sequence: TGTGCCAGCAGTCCTTCGACAGGGACCTATGGCTACACCTTC.

V gene TRBV6-2 or TRBV6-3 combines with J gene TRBJ1-5; D unresolved. V was trimmed by 6 bases and J by 2 bases, leaving 8 bases between them. Germline assignment: CDR1 MNHEY and CDR2 SVGEGT. The CDR3 sequence is 13 residues long. The CDR3 DNA follows: TGTGCCAGCAGCGGGATGGGCAATCAGCCCCAGCATTTT. It translates to CASSGMGNQPQHF.

This clone occurred a few times. V and J are TRBV9 and TRBJ2-3; perhaps TRBD1 as D (5 bases). Germline CDR1 SGDLS, CDR2 YYNGEE. The CDR3 has 15 residues. With 3 bases removed from V and 1 base from J, the gap between germline ends came to 12 bases. CDR3 nucleotides: TGTGCCAGCAGCGGAGACCTGACAGGCACAGATACGCAGTATTTT. Translating it yields CASSGDLTGTDTQYF.

The chain carries TRBV15 and TRBJ1-2; D unclear. Looked up from germline, CDR1 is LNHNV and CDR2 is YYDKDF (reference sequence). The V end was cut by 0 bases, the J end by 6 bases, with 5 bases between. CDR3 length equals 12 residues. The CDR3, as DNA: TGTGCCACCAGCAGAGAGGAGGATGGCTACACCTTC. Translating it yields CATSREEDGYTF.

The chain couples TRBV18 to TRBJ2-1; no definite D call. The germline gives CDR1 KGHSH, CDR2 LQKENI. The V end lost 3 bases, the J end lost 0 bases, and 9 bases lay between the germline ends. This CDR3 is 15 amino acids long. CDR3 DNA sequence: TGTGCCAGCTCACCCAATCCTGGCTCCTACAATGAGCAGTTCTTC. Its translation: CASSPNPGSYNEQFF.

The CDR3 protein is CASSAGVNTEAFF. CDR3 in DNA: TGCGCCAGCAGCGCCGGGGTGAACACTGAAGCTTTCTTT. The chain employs TRBV5-1 and TRBJ1-1, with D hard to call. With 4 bases removed from V and 0 bases from J, the gap between germline ends came to 7 bases. Germline values: CDR1 SGHRS, CDR2 YFSETQ. The CDR3 covers 13 residues.

The CDR3 sequence is CASIRAMGTEAFF. Here the CDR3 DNA reads TGTGCCAGCATAAGGGCAATGGGAACTGAAGCTTTCTTT. This rearrangement joins TRBV27 to TRBJ1-1; D gene unclear. The CDR3 has 13 residues. Trimming took off 7 bases at V and 5 bases at J, with 14 bases between the two ends. Germline V gives CDR1 MNHEY, CDR2 SMNVEV (reference sequence).

The rearrangement links TRBV7-8 to TRBJ1-1; 9 positions match TRBD1. Looked up from germline, CDR1 is SGHVS and CDR2 is FQNEAQ. The V and J ends lost 5 bases and 9 bases, in that order; junction bases with no gene match: 10. The CDR3 is 14 amino acids. The CDR3 protein is CASSQVPGQGQAFF. DNA of the CDR3: TGTGCCAGCAGCCAAGTCCCGGGACAGGGCCAAGCTTTCTTT.

Note on this clone: Other DNA sequences within the sample encode an identical CDR3. This chain uses TRBV10-3 with TRBJ2-2; perhaps TRBD2 as D (6 bases). Germline CDR1 is ENHRY and CDR2 is SYGVKD. The V and J ends lost 1 base and 7 bases respectively, with 10 bases between them. CDR3 size: 14 residues. CDR3: CAISEFPEGGELFF. DNA for the CDR3: TGTGCCATCAGTGAGTTCCCGGAGGGCGGGGAGCTGTTTTTT.

The chain uses TRBV27 and TRBJ1-2; maybe TRBD1 (6 bases). This CDR3 region has 15 residues. Deletions cut 2 bases from V and 6 bases from J, with 16 bases between. CDR1 MNHEY and CDR2 SMNVEV come from the germline V gene (reference sequence). The CDR3: CASSLGGRGGHGYTF. The CDR3 DNA reads TGTGCCAGCAGTTTAGGTGGCAGGGGAGGTCATGGCTACACCTTC.

The chain recombines TRBV9 with TRBJ2-2, with 8 bases aligning to TRBD2. The CDR3 spans 15 residues. The V segment lost 0 bases and the J segment 5 bases; nucleotides outside the gene matches: 3. Germline lookup yields CDR1 SGDLS and CDR2 YYNGEE. CDR3 nucleotide sequence: TGTGCCAGCAGCGTAGCGGGGGGGCGGACCGGGGAGCTGTTTTTT. Amino acids: CASSVAGGRTGELFF. Drawing the rest from reference TRBV9 and TRBJ2-2, the complete variable domain is DSGVTQTPKHLITATGQRVTLRCSPRSGDLSVYWYQQSLDQGLQFLIQYYNGEERAKGNILERFSAQQFPDLHSELNLSSLELGDSALYFCASSVAGGRTGELFFGEGSRLTVL.

The chain is built from TRBV2 and TRBJ2-7; 9 nucleotides align to TRBD1. The trim removed 11 bases at V and 3 bases at J, leaving 11 bases unmatched. The CDR3 length is 14 residues. Looked up from germline, CDR1 is SNHLY and CDR2 is FYNNEI. In nucleotides, the CDR3 is TGTGCCGCGTCATCCCGGGACAGGGACTACGAGCAGTACTTC. This encodes CAASSRDRDYEQYF.

The gene calls are TRBV7-2 and TRBJ2-2; D is undetermined. V was cut by 0 bases and J by 7 bases, with 18 bases left in between. This CDR3 has 17 residues. The germline V gene encodes CDR1 SGHTA and CDR2 FQGNSA. The CDR3 bases are TGTGCCAGCAGCTTAGCCTTGAAGGGTGTCCGTGGCGGGGAGCTGTTTTTT. As protein: CASSLALKGVRGGELFF.

V and J are TRBV5-1 and TRBJ1-5; 7 bases match TRBD1. The CDR3 loop spans 14 amino acids. The germline V gene has CDR1 SGHRS and CDR2 YFSETQ. Losses at the gene ends were 0 bases for V and 7 bases for J; bases not matched to a gene: 4. CDR3: CASSLGGGEQPQHF. In DNA, the CDR3 is TGCGCCAGCAGCTTGGGAGGGGGCGAACAGCCCCAGCATTTT.

V and J are TRBV5-1 and TRBJ2-2, with unresolved D. Trimming removed 0 bases from V and 4 bases from J, with 13 bases in between. The CDR3 sequence is 16 residues long. Germline V gene data show CDR1 as SGHRS and CDR2 as YFSETQ. The CDR3 DNA follows: TGCGCCAGCAGCTTGGCCCCTCACGGCAGCACCGGGGAGCTGTTTTTT. It specifies CASSLAPHGSTGELFF.

The chain employs TRBV7-9 and TRBJ1-2, with a possible D match to TRBD1 (5 bases). The CDR3 consists of 14 residues. CDR1 and CDR2 from the germline V gene are SEHNR and FQNEAQ (reference sequence). Trimming left V 1 base short and J 6 bases short, with 12 bases between. The CDR3 spells CASSLEAAGNGYTF. Written as DNA, the CDR3 is TGTGCCAGCAGCTTAGAGGCGGCAGGGAATGGCTACACCTTC.

The chain carries TRBV19 and TRBJ1-1; maybe TRBD1 (6 bases). The V and J ends lost 4 bases and 11 bases respectively, with 26 bases between them. The germline gives CDR1 LNHDA, CDR2 SQIVND (reference sequence). CDR3 length: 16 residues. The CDR3 reads CASSSADRPRAGGAFF. CDR3 nucleotide sequence: TGTGCCAGTAGTAGTGCCGACAGGCCCCGAGCGGGGGGTGCTTTCTTT.

The chain links TRBV5-5 to TRBJ2-7; tentative D call: TRBD2 (6 bases). CDR3 size: 14 residues. Germline V lookup: CDR1 SGHKS, CDR2 YYEKEE (reference sequence). Trimming cost V 1 base and J 4 bases, with 12 bases left between them. Here the CDR3 reads CASSLQTRLYEQYF. The DNA for the CDR3 is TGTGCCAGCAGCTTGCAGACTAGATTGTACGAGCAGTACTTC.

The chain recombines TRBV3-1 (or the pseudogene TRBV3-2) with TRBJ1-1, with D uncertain. Trimming shortened V by 4 bases and J by 0 bases, and 9 bases separated the two germline ends. Germline lookup yields CDR1 LGHDT and CDR2 YNNKEL (reference sequence). The CDR3 covers 14 residues. The CDR3 is CASSPRGMNTEAFF. DNA for the CDR3: TGTGCCAGCAGCCCCCGGGGAATGAACACTGAAGCTTTCTTT.

V is TRBV7-2 and J is TRBJ2-7; 13 bases align to TRBD2. Germline V lookup: CDR1 SGHTA, CDR2 FQGNSA. This CDR3 spans 18 amino acids. V lost 6 bases to trimming and J lost 0 bases; unmatched junction nucleotides: 11. The CDR3 is CASSSRLAGGLYSYEQYF. Here the CDR3 DNA reads TGTGCCAGCAGTTCACGACTAGCGGGGGGCCTCTACTCCTACGAGCAGTACTTC.